These T cell receptor beta chains were read from a single sample in a study of identical twins. TCRdb recomputed calls from the 5' RACE reads with MiXCR, one row per CDR3 protein. This table holds 240,000 or so distinct CDR3 sequences, 5.5% to 7% found once. In addition, the sample was reused for a study of yellow fever vaccine responses in identical twins.

The sequenced material came from memory (CD45RO+) T cells sorted from blood. The origin of the receptors is a woman between 18 and 30 years old in good health. Both conserved end residues are part of each CDR3. A D gene is named only where the DNA matches it firmly. Expanded clones get a size class; other rows say once, few or many, or leave the size out.

d_call	v_call	j_call	clone_size	cdr3_aa	cdr3_nt
.	TRBV20-1	TRBJ2-4	few	CSARARIAKNIQYF	TGCAGTGCTCGGGCCAGAATAGCCAAAAACATTCAGTACTTC
.	TRBV24-1	TRBJ2-1	.	CATSDGTNEQFF	TGTGCCACCAGTGATGGTACCAATGAGCAGTTCTTC
TRBD2	TRBV2	TRBJ2-3	.	CASTQRWRVVAGLGDTQYF	TGTGCCAGCACCCAGAGGTGGCGGGTCGTAGCGGGGCTGGGAGATACGCAGTATTTT
TRBD2	TRBV28	TRBJ2-2	.	CASSRLGGGNTGELFF	TGTGCCAGCAGTCGGCTTGGGGGGGGGAACACCGGGGAGCTGTTTTTT
.	TRBV5-1	TRBJ2-2	few	CASSLGSIKTNTGELFF	TGCGCCAGCAGCTTGGGGTCTATAAAGACGAACACCGGGGAGCTGTTTTTT
.	TRBV20-1	TRBJ2-3	.	CSARDLRGVQDTLYF	TGCAGTGCTAGAGATCTGCGCGGCGTGCAAGATACGCTGTATTTT
TRBD2	TRBV28	TRBJ2-1	.	CASRGLERNEQFF	TGTGCCAGCAGAGGACTAGAAAGAAATGAGCAGTTCTTC
.	TRBV28	TRBJ1-5	.	CASSRDSSQPQHF	TGTGCCAGCAGTCGTGACTCCAGTCAGCCCCAGCATTTT
.	TRBV20-1	TRBJ1-2	few	CSEVTPPYGYTF	TGCAGTGAGGTTACTCCTCCCTATGGCTACACCTTC
TRBD1	TRBV25-1	TRBJ1-5	many	CASSESQGASPGPNQPQHF	TGTGCCAGCAGTGAGAGTCAGGGGGCTTCCCCAGGCCCGAATCAGCCCCAGCATTTT
.	TRBV28	TRBJ1-4	.	CASSLGGTRGKLFF	TGTGCCAGCAGTTTGGGGGGGACTCGGGGAAAACTGTTTTTT
.	TRBV20-1	TRBJ2-3	.	CSASRGPDTQYF	TGCAGTGCTAGCCGGGGCCCAGATACGCAGTATTTT
.	TRBV5-5	TRBJ1-1	.	CASSLAPVTGRTEAFF	TGTGCCAGCAGCTTGGCACCGGTGACGGGGAGAACTGAAGCTTTCTTT
.	TRBV29-1	TRBJ2-2	few	CSVDVIGELFF	TGCAGCGTTGATGTTATCGGGGAGCTGTTTTTT
TRBD2	TRBV6-1	TRBJ2-1	.	CASQTSGAFNEQFF	TGTGCCAGCCAGACTAGCGGGGCATTCAATGAGCAGTTCTTC
.	TRBV14	TRBJ2-2	.	CASSQSHTGELFF	TGTGCCAGCAGCCAGTCACATACCGGGGAGCTGTTTTTT
TRBD1	TRBV29-1	TRBJ2-5	.	CSVAKGAGAETQYF	TGCAGCGTTGCTAAGGGGGCCGGGGCAGAGACCCAGTACTTC
.	TRBV20-1	TRBJ2-1	many	CSAHLQGYNEQFF	TGCAGTGCTCACCTACAGGGCTACAATGAGCAGTTCTTC
.	TRBV12-3/TRBV12-4	TRBJ2-7	many	CASSLWPSLSYEQYF	TGTGCCAGCAGTTTATGGCCATCCCTCTCCTACGAGCAGTACTTC
TRBD2	TRBV6-4	TRBJ2-1	many	CASSDGTSGGNEQFF	TGTGCCAGCAGTGACGGGACTAGCGGGGGCAATGAGCAGTTCTTC
.	TRBV6-4	TRBJ2-1	few	CASSDSGIREQFF	TGTGCCAGCAGTGACTCGGGAATCAGGGAGCAGTTCTTC
.	TRBV2	TRBJ2-1	few	CASRRGGSYNEQFF	TGTGCCAGCAGAAGAGGTGGCTCCTACAATGAGCAGTTCTTC